One and the same sample provided the 25 T cell receptor beta chains below, sequenced in a study of OX40 agonist ivuxolimab in advanced cancers. TCRdb's table, derived via immunoSEQ multiplex PCR, lists solely in-frame clones and lacks some. The sample contains more than 40,000 clones, 75% to 95% of which appear only once. The material sequenced was CD4+ or CD8+ T cells sorted from blood, taken in a trial of the OX40 agonist ivuxolimab. These receptors came from an adult with an advanced solid tumor such as melanoma, head and neck, liver or kidney cancer.

This sequence joins TRBV7-3 and TRBJ1-5; D remains ambiguous. Trimming removed 5 bases from V and 4 bases from J, with 9 bases in between. The length of the CDR3 is 13 residues. Germline CDR1 is SGHTA and CDR2 is FQGTGA. CDR3 coding DNA: TGTGCCAGCAGCCCATGGGCAAATCAGCCCCAGCATTTT. Residues: CASSPWANQPQHF.

This chain uses TRBV7-6 with TRBJ2-2, with 12 bases that match TRBD2. The V gene end was trimmed by 5 bases and the J gene end by 7 bases; junction bases not matched to a gene: 11. This CDR3 contains 17 residues. CDR1 is SGHVS and CDR2 is FNYEAQ in the germline V gene. As DNA, the CDR3 is TGTGCCAGCAGCGGGACCTCTAGCGGGGGGGCTAGCGGGGAGCTGTTTTTT. It encodes CASSGTSSGGASGELFF.

This clone has more than one count but fewer than ten. CDR3 amino acids: CASRAGLNTEAFF. The DNA for the CDR3 is TGTGCCAGCAGGGCGGGATTGAACACTGAAGCTTTCTTT. This chain links TRBV28 with TRBJ1-1; no clear D gene. The CDR3 is 13 amino acids. V lost 6 bases and J lost 0, with 8 bases in between. Germline V gene data show CDR1 as MDHEN and CDR2 as SYDVKM.

The chain is built from TRBV29-1 and TRBJ2-7, with D maybe TRBD1 (6 bases). Trimming left V 4 bases short and J 4 bases short, with 8 bases between. The CDR3 has 11 residues. Germline V CDR1 and CDR2: SQVTM, ANQGSEA. The CDR3 loop is CSVVQGYEQYF. In DNA form, the CDR3 reads TGCAGCGTTGTACAGGGATACGAGCAGTACTTC.

The chain links TRBV29-1 to TRBJ2-1; TRBD2 matches at 9 bases. The V and J ends lost 3 bases and 3 bases, in that order; junction bases with no gene match: 12. This CDR3 contains 17 residues. The germline gives CDR1 SQVTM, CDR2 ANQGSEA. This chain's CDR3 is CSVEGLGGRGSYNEQFF. The CDR3 DNA follows: TGCAGCGTTGAGGGACTAGGCGGGAGGGGGAGCTACAATGAGCAGTTCTTC.

V gene TRBV7-8 combines with J gene TRBJ2-3; TRBD2 agrees at 13 bases. The CDR3 extends over 17 amino acids. Trimming removed 4 bases from V and 4 bases from J; junction bases left unmatched: 8. CDR1 and CDR2 (germline): SGHVS, FQNEAQ. CDR3 sequence reads: CASSSGTSGERADTQYF. Written as DNA, the CDR3 is TGTGCCAGCAGCTCCGGGACTAGCGGGGAGAGGGCAGATACGCAGTATTTT. Together with reference TRBV7-8 and TRBJ2-3, the CDR3 gives the full variable domain: GAGVSQSPRYKVAKRGQDVALRCDPISGHVSLFWYQQALGQGPEFLTYFQNEAQLDKSGLPSDRFFAERPEGSVSTLKIQRTQQEDSAVYLCASSSGTSGERADTQYFGPGTRLTVL.

V gene TRBV5-4 combines with J gene TRBJ2-1; D call uncertain. Trimming took off 0 bases at V and 4 bases at J, with 5 bases between the two ends. The CDR3 is made up of 13 amino acids. Germline CDR1 SGHNT, CDR2 YYREEE (reference sequence). In nucleotides, the CDR3 is TGTGCCAGCAGCTTGGTAGGGTACAATGAGCAGTTCTTC. Protein product: CASSLVGYNEQFF.

The chain links TRBV7-2 to TRBJ1-2, with a weak D call TRBD1 (5 bases). This CDR3 spans 16 amino acids. Germline V gene sequence: CDR1 SGHTA, CDR2 FQGNSA. With 4 bases removed from V and 8 bases from J, the gap between germline ends came to 23 bases. CDR3 residues: CASSSPGRDGIRGYTF. The CDR3 region has the DNA TGTGCCAGCAGCTCTCCGGGACGCGACGGCATTAGGGGCTACACCTTC.

J is TRBJ2-2 and V is TRBV27; D is unclear. Germline values: CDR1 MNHEY, CDR2 SMNVEV (reference sequence). This CDR3 region has 12 residues. V was shortened by 3 bases and J by 8 bases, with 7 bases between the two germline ends. The DNA for the CDR3 is TGTGCCAGCAGTTTCTTCGCGGGGGAGCTGTTTTTT. Translation: CASSFFAGELFF.

CDR3 bases: TGTGCCAGCAGCCTTCCGGACTACAATGAGCAGTTCTTC. Its protein product is CASSLPDYNEQFF. This chain uses TRBV11-1 with TRBJ2-1; D is unclear. The V end lost 5 bases, the J end lost 3 bases, and 8 bases lay between the germline ends. CDR3 length: 13 residues. CDR1 is SGHAT, CDR2 FQDESV, per germline (reference sequence).

V gene TRBV7-9 combines with J gene TRBJ2-1, with D possibly matching TRBD2 (6 bases). With 0 bases removed from V and 9 bases from J, the gap between germline ends came to 9 bases. CDR1 is SEHNR, CDR2 FQNEAQ, per germline (reference sequence). This CDR3 has 13 residues. The CDR3 protein is CASSLADYTEQFF. The CDR3 bases are TGTGCCAGCAGCTTAGCGGACTATACTGAGCAGTTCTTC.

The V and J genes are TRBV6-5 and TRBJ2-2; D unclear. The V and J ends lost 6 bases and 1 base respectively, with 3 bases between them. The CDR3 length is 12 residues. Looked up from germline, CDR1 is MNHEY and CDR2 is SVGAGI. The DNA of the CDR3 is TGTGCCAGCAGAAGGAACACCGGGGAGCTGTTTTTT. It encodes CASRRNTGELFF.

The rearrangement uses TRBV9 and TRBJ1-6, with a possible D match to TRBD1 (5 bases). V was cut by 3 bases and J by 10 bases, with 11 bases left in between. CDR1 and CDR2 from the germline V gene are SGDLS and YYNGEE. This CDR3 has 13 amino acids. The CDR3 sequence: CASSASGNSPLHF. The DNA for the CDR3 is TGTGCCAGCAGCGCTTCAGGGAACTCACCCCTCCACTTT. Together with reference TRBV9 and TRBJ1-6, the CDR3 gives the full variable domain: DSGVTQTPKHLITATGQRVTLRCSPRSGDLSVYWYQQSLDQGLQFLIQYYNGEERAKGNILERFSAQQFPDLHSELNLSSLELGDSALYFCASSASGNSPLHFGNGTRLTVT.

This chain joins TRBV7-3 and TRBJ2-3; possibly TRBD1 or TRBD2 for D (6 bases each). Trimming removed 3 bases at V and 6 bases at J, with 13 bases between. The CDR3 is 14 residues long. CDR1 and CDR2 from the germline V gene are SGHTA and FQGTGA. CDR3 DNA sequence: TGTGCCAGCAGCTTCACGGGGGCGCGTGATACGCAGTATTTT. This gives the protein CASSFTGARDTQYF.

The chain carries TRBV27 and TRBJ1-1; perhaps TRBD1 as D (5 bases). With 5 bases removed from V and 5 bases from J, the gap between germline ends came to 15 bases. The length of the CDR3 is 14 residues. Germline V lookup: CDR1 MNHEY, CDR2 SMNVEV (reference sequence). The CDR3 sequence is CASSPGGGGTEAFF. The CDR3 DNA reads TGTGCCAGCAGTCCCGGGGGGGGTGGAACTGAAGCTTTCTTT.

The V gene is TRBV27, the J gene TRBJ2-7, with D possibly being TRBD1 (5 bases). This CDR3 contains 15 residues. Germline CDR1 reads MNHEY; CDR2 reads SMNVEV (reference sequence). Trimming removed 6 bases at V and 5 bases at J, with 20 bases between. The CDR3 here is CASSPGASGVHEQYV. CDR3 nucleotide sequence: TGTGCCAGCAGCCCTGGGGCGAGTGGGGTCCACGAGCAGTACGTC.

V and J are TRBV9 and TRBJ2-1; the match to TRBD1 covers 7 bases. The germline CDR1 and CDR2 sequences are SGDLS and YYNGEE. This CDR3 contains 17 residues. Trimming removed 0 bases from V and 3 bases from J; junction bases left unmatched: 9. The CDR3 sequence is CASSVARGLEGYNEQFF. CDR3 DNA: TGTGCCAGCAGCGTAGCTAGGGGGCTTGAAGGCTACAATGAGCAGTTCTTC.

The CDR3 is CSAYTGGTEAFF. CDR3 nucleotides: TGCAGCGCCTATACAGGGGGCACTGAAGCTTTCTTT. This chain links TRBV29-1 with TRBJ1-1; the match to TRBD1 covers 8 bases. Germline CDR1 and CDR2: SQVTM and ANQGSEA. The V segment lost 7 bases and the J segment 4 bases; nucleotides outside the gene matches: 5. The CDR3 totals 12 residues.

The chain carries TRBV19 and TRBJ2-2; no definite D call. This CDR3 spans 13 amino acids. V shed 1 base and J shed 5 bases, with 5 bases lying between them. CDR1 is LNHDA, CDR2 SQIVND, per germline (reference sequence). DNA of the CDR3: TGTGCCAGTAGTATAGCGGTGACCGGGGAGCTGTTTTTT. It translates to CASSIAVTGELFF.

The rearrangement uses TRBV29-1 and TRBJ2-7; the D call may be TRBD1 or TRBD2 (6 bases each). The CDR3 has 14 residues. Per the germline V gene, CDR1 is SQVTM and CDR2 is ANQGSEA. V was cut by 5 bases and J by 2 bases, with 16 bases left in between. The CDR3: CSVSPGRGPYEQYF. CDR3 coding DNA: TGCAGCGTTTCACCGGGACGGGGGCCCTACGAGCAGTACTTC.

The V gene is TRBV27, the J gene TRBJ2-3; TRBD2 matches 8 bases. Losses at the gene ends were 8 bases for V and 6 bases for J; bases not matched to a gene: 13. The germline V gene has CDR1 MNHEY and CDR2 SMNVEV (reference sequence). This CDR3 is built from 15 residues. CDR3 DNA: TGTGCCAGCGCCCTGGTGGCGGGGGGTGTCGATACGCAGTATTTT. It specifies CASALVAGGVDTQYF.

V gene TRBV6-5 combines with J gene TRBJ1-5; a possible D gene is TRBD1 (5 bases). The CDR3 contains 14 residues. Looked up from germline, CDR1 is MNHEY and CDR2 is SVGAGI. The V end was cut by 0 bases, the J end by 6 bases, with 9 bases between. CDR3 nucleotides: TGTGCCAGCAGTTACTCGGTAGGGGCTCAGCCCCAGCATTTT. It encodes CASSYSVGAQPQHF.

The chain recombines TRBV28 with TRBJ2-5, with a tentative D call TRBD2 (7 bases). The ends were cut back, 7 bases at V and 6 bases at J, with 15 bases in the middle. The CDR3 is made up of 13 amino acids. Germline CDR1 MDHEN, CDR2 SYDVKM. CDR3 nucleotides: TGTGCCAGCATACGCTCGGGGGGCAAGACCCAGTACTTC. Translation: CASIRSGGKTQYF. Complete variable domain (other parts from reference TRBV28 and TRBJ2-5): DVKVTQSSRYLVKRTGEKVFLECVQDMDHENMFWYRQDPGLGLRLIYFSYDVKMKEKGDIPEGYSVSREKKERFSLILESASTNQTSMYLCASIRSGGKTQYFGPGTRLLVL.

The chain combines TRBV4-2 with TRBJ2-7, with TRBD1 identical over 8 bases. Per the germline V gene, CDR1 is LGHNA and CDR2 is YNFKEQ. V shed 1 base and J 4 bases; nucleotides not matched to a gene: 6. The CDR3 length is 15 residues. For the CDR3, the DNA is TGTGCCAGCAGCCAAGGGTTACAGGGGGGTTACGAGCAGTACGTC. This codes for CASSQGLQGGYEQYV.

This clone was detected once. The chain has TRBV5-1 and TRBJ1-4, with a possible D match to TRBD1 (6 bases). V was clipped by 0 bases and J by 4 bases, with 10 bases between them. The CDR3 is made up of 15 amino acids. The germline V gene encodes CDR1 SGHRS and CDR2 YFSETQ. The CDR3 region is CASSLGQAYNEKLFF. DNA for the CDR3: TGCGCCAGCAGCTTGGGACAGGCCTATAATGAAAAACTGTTTTTT.